Sequencing of this T cell receptor (beta chain) was carried out in a study of blood T cells in healthy people across ages. This clonotype was counted a few times. The antigen remains undetermined. The CDR3 spans 12 residues. V lost 2 bases and J lost 6, with 10 bases in between. Germline V lookup: CDR1 SQVTM, CDR2 ANQGSEA. Alongside a J-beta primer mix, a sample-barcoded 5' primer served in a second PCR lasting about 7 to 12 cycles. One entry per CDR3 protein results from TCRdb running MiXCR on the 5' RACE reads. There are about 1.8 million distinct CDR3 sequences in the sample; 49% occur only once, and approximately 2.1% lies in the top ten. Study observations and caveats: More naive CD4+ cells and higher diversity were found in long-lived than in aged donors. Unknown CMV status may confound age-related changes in expanded clones. Bulk PBMC profiling left naive and antigen-experienced comparisons inconclusive. In older individuals, TCR beta diversity per million T cells was lower, falling roughly linearly with age.

The clonotype comes from a woman aged 40 to 49 in good health. Sequenced: blood. V gene TRBV29-1 combines with J gene TRBJ1-2; D perhaps matches TRBD1 (5 bases). CDR3 bases: TGCAGCGTTGAAAGTCCGGGGGATGGCTACACCTTC. This gives the protein CSVESPGDGYTF.